The 28 T cell receptor beta chains below were found in one sample sequenced in a study of PD-1 blockade in classical Hodgkin lymphoma. After autologous stem cell transplantation all patients relapsed, and prior brentuximab vedotin exposure differed between cohorts. Libraries were prepared by immunoSEQ multiplex PCR; TCRdb keeps only in-frame clonotypes and omits some of them. This sample has 30,000 or so clones, with approximately 85% found just once. Sequenced material: peripheral blood mononuclear cells (PBMCs), taken at baseline. These receptors were collected from a human donor with classical Hodgkin lymphoma.

As DNA, the CDR3 is TGTGCCCTACATAGCGGGGGGGCCGTGTTGGTGGCCTACAATGAGCAGTTCTTC. Translated, it gives CALHSGGAVLVAYNEQFF. The V call is TRBV30, the J call TRBJ2-1, with 11 bases matching TRBD2. The germline CDR1 and CDR2 sequences are GTSNPN and SVGIG (reference sequence). The CDR3 length is 18 residues. V dropped 8 bases and J dropped 2; count of bases not matched to a gene: 17.

The chain uses TRBV13 and TRBJ2-2; TRBD2 matches 7 bases. The germline gives CDR1 PRHDT, CDR2 FYEKMQ (reference sequence). This CDR3 is built from 15 residues. Losses at the gene ends were 2 bases for V and 4 bases for J; bases not matched to a gene: 4. The CDR3 sequence is CASSLSGRGTGELFF. CDR3 DNA sequence: TGTGCCAGCAGCTTATCAGGGAGGGGCACCGGGGAGCTGTTTTTT.

The rearrangement uses TRBV7-9 and TRBJ2-7; D perhaps matches TRBD1 (6 bases). Deletions cut 4 bases from V and 3 bases from J, with 13 bases between. Germline V lookup: CDR1 SEHNR, CDR2 FQNEAQ (reference sequence). The CDR3 is made up of 14 amino acids. DNA of the CDR3: TGTGCCAGCAGCTCCGGGACAACCTTCTACGAGCAGTACTTC. Residues: CASSSGTTFYEQYF.

The rearrangement uses TRBV10-3 and TRBJ1-5; D is possibly TRBD1 (5 bases). Trimming stripped 10 bases from V and 3 bases from J, with 16 bases between. The germline V gene has CDR1 ENHRY and CDR2 SYGVKD. CDR3 size: 14 residues. The CDR3 protein is CATRGGGNNQPQHF. CDR3 DNA sequence: TGTGCCACCCGCGGGGGGGGAAACAATCAGCCCCAGCATTTT.

This chain joins TRBV7-2 and TRBJ2-5; D is undetermined. V shed 0 bases and J shed 5 bases, with 7 bases lying between them. The CDR3 runs to 13 residues. Germline V CDR1 and CDR2: SGHTA, FQGNSA. The CDR3 coding sequence is TGTGCCAGCAGCTTAGCGCGTGGGGAGACCCAGTACTTC. Protein product: CASSLARGETQYF.

This clone was counted a single time. J is TRBJ2-3 and V is TRBV5-1; D is uncertain. From germline, CDR1 is SGHRS and CDR2 YFSETQ. The length of the CDR3 is 15 residues. V gave up 0 bases and J gave up 7 bases, with 15 bases separating them. CDR3 protein: CASSLAPELGHTQYF. The CDR3 DNA follows: TGCGCCAGCAGCTTGGCCCCGGAGCTTGGTCATACGCAGTATTTT.

A word on this clone: Compared with germline, one end of the junction differs, possibly owing to a read error. This chain joins TRBV7-2 and TRBJ1-5; possible D gene TRBD1, 6 bases. Per the germline V gene, CDR1 is SGHTA and CDR2 is FQGNSA. The CDR3 runs to 13 residues. The DNA of the CDR3 is TGTGCCAGCGGCTTACAGGGACGACAGCCCCAGCATTTT. Translation: CASGLQGRQPQHF.

The V call is TRBV28, the J call TRBJ1-1; 9 nucleotides match TRBD1. The CDR3 has 15 residues. Germline trimming cut 6 bases from V and 1 base from J; bases unmatched to any gene: 6. The germline V gene has CDR1 MDHEN and CDR2 SYDVKM. CDR3 coding DNA: TGTGCCAGCAGACAAACAGGGGGCGGGAACACTGAAGCTTTCTTT. Residues: CASRQTGGGNTEAFF.

The chain joins TRBV4-3 to TRBJ1-4; 8 bases are a match to TRBD1. The CDR3 has 14 amino acids. The trim removed 0 bases at V and 13 bases at J, leaving 7 bases unmatched. CDR1 is LGHNA and CDR2 is YSLEER in the germline V gene. CDR3 nucleotides: TGCGCCAGCAGCCAAGAACACAGGGGGACGGGACTGTTTTTT. It codes for CASSQEHRGTGLFF.

This clone was seen only once. The chain has TRBV29-1 and TRBJ2-7; 7 nucleotides match TRBD1. The V and J ends lost 4 bases and 0 bases, in that order; junction bases with no gene match: 3. The CDR3 is 13 residues long. The germline V gene has CDR1 SQVTM and CDR2 ANQGSEA. CDR3 nucleotides: TGCAGCGTTGCCCGGGACAGCTCCTACGAGCAGTACTTC. As protein: CSVARDSSYEQYF.

This clone was detected only once. This sequence joins TRBV5-6 and TRBJ1-2; 9 bases are shared with TRBD1. The CDR3 runs 11 residues. V lost 7 bases, J lost 8 bases, and 3 bases stayed unmatched. Looked up from germline, CDR1 is SGHDT and CDR2 is YYEEEE. Written as DNA, the CDR3 is TGTGCCAGCCACAGGGGGCAAGGCTACACCTTC. As protein: CASHRGQGYTF.

This clone was observed a single time. V is TRBV11-3 and J is TRBJ1-6; D is uncertain. Germline values: CDR1 SGHNT, CDR2 YENEEA. V was shortened by 4 bases and J by 9 bases, with 25 bases between the two germline ends. The CDR3 length is 18 residues. CDR3 bases: TGTGCCAGCAGCTCCCCTCTGACGACTGGAACTGGAAGTTCACCCCTCCACTTT. This sequence encodes CASSSPLTTGTGSSPLHF.

The CDR3 nucleotides are TGCAGCGTCGCGCGACAGAGGGACATTCAGTACTTC. Its translation: CSVARQRDIQYF. The chain carries TRBV29-1 and TRBJ2-4; D could derive from TRBD1 or TRBD2 (5 bases each). CDR3 size: 12 residues. V gave up 6 bases and J gave up 8 bases, with 14 bases separating them. Germline values: CDR1 SQVTM, CDR2 ANQGSEA.

The V gene is TRBV19, the J gene TRBJ2-7; unclear D gene. The V and J ends lost 3 bases and 2 bases respectively, with 8 bases between them. Germline V CDR1 and CDR2: LNHDA, SQIVND (reference sequence). The CDR3 runs 13 residues. The CDR3 sequence is CASSMGGAYEQYF. The CDR3 bases are TGTGCCAGTAGTATGGGTGGGGCCTACGAGCAGTACTTC.

The chain has TRBV18 and TRBJ2-7; no definite D call. CDR1 is KGHSH and CDR2 is LQKENI in the germline V gene. Trimming removed 0 bases at V and 4 bases at J, with 7 bases between. The CDR3 length is 13 residues. This CDR3 is CASSPPSAYEQYF. For the CDR3, the DNA is TGTGCCAGCTCACCACCGTCAGCGTACGAGCAGTACTTC. Full variable domain (outside the CDR3, taken from reference TRBV18 and TRBJ2-7): NAGVMQNPRHLVRRRGQEARLRCSPMKGHSHVYWYRQLPEEGLKFMVYLQKENIIDESGMPKERFSAEFPKEGPSILRIQQVVRGDSAAYFCASSPPSAYEQYFGPGTRLTVT.

The gene calls are TRBV21-1 and TRBJ2-7; TRBD1, the table's D call, was not compared with the DNA. TRBV21-1 is a pseudogene segment. The CDR3 is 15 amino acids. The CDR3, as DNA: TGTGCCAGCAACGGACGGGTCTACAGGAACTACGAGCAGTACTTC. Translating gives CASNGRVYRNYEQYF.

This chain joins TRBV7-3 and TRBJ2-1; no clear D gene. This CDR3 is built from 16 residues. Germline V gene sequence: CDR1 SGHTA, CDR2 FQGTGA. Trimming took off 0 bases at V and 0 bases at J, with 9 bases between the two ends. The CDR3 DNA reads TGTGCCAGCAGCTTAACGACTCATAGCTCCTACAATGAGCAGTTCTTC. This sequence encodes CASSLTTHSSYNEQFF.

The V call is TRBV10-3, the J call TRBJ1-2, with D tentatively TRBD1 (5 bases). There are 17 residues in the CDR3. Trimming removed 2 bases at V and 4 bases at J, with 20 bases between. Germline CDR1 ENHRY, CDR2 SYGVKD. The CDR3: CAISETGDGGAGYGYTF. The CDR3 bases are TGTGCCATCAGTGAGACTGGGGACGGTGGGGCCGGCTATGGCTACACCTTC.

CDR3: CASSSETPTSTDTQYF. As DNA, the CDR3 is TGTGCCAGCTCCTCCGAGACACCCACTAGCACAGATACGCAGTATTTT. The chain recombines TRBV18 with TRBJ2-3; D gene ambiguous. Per the germline V gene, CDR1 is KGHSH and CDR2 is LQKENI. The CDR3 runs to 16 residues. V lost 6 bases to trimming and J lost 0 bases, with 16 bases between them.

The chain joins TRBV5-1 to TRBJ2-5; possible D gene TRBD2, 6 bases. Trimming shortened V by 0 bases and J by 3 bases, and 12 bases separated the two germline ends. The V gene's germline CDR1 is SGHRS and CDR2 YFSETQ. The CDR3 length is 15 residues. The CDR3 coding sequence is TGCGCCAGCAGCTTGGCCGGTTCGGGGGAAGAGACCCAGTACTTC. This gives the protein CASSLAGSGEETQYF.

This rearrangement joins TRBV28 to TRBJ2-1, with unresolved D. V lost 7 bases and J 9 bases, leaving 10 bases between the germline ends. CDR3 size: 11 residues. Germline V gene sequence: CDR1 MDHEN, CDR2 SYDVKM. CDR3 sequence reads: CASMTVGEQFF. In DNA, the CDR3 is TGTGCCAGCATGACTGTGGGTGAGCAGTTCTTC. Full variable domain (outside the CDR3, taken from reference TRBV28 and TRBJ2-1): DVKVTQSSRYLVKRTGEKVFLECVQDMDHENMFWYRQDPGLGLRLIYFSYDVKMKEKGDIPEGYSVSREKKERFSLILESASTNQTSMYLCASMTVGEQFFGPGTRLTVL.

The gene calls are TRBV7-2 and TRBJ1-1, with no clear D. This CDR3 spans 12 amino acids. V lost 5 bases and J lost 11, with 15 bases in between. Per germline, CDR1 SGHTA and CDR2 FQGNSA. CDR3 coding DNA: TGTGCCAGCAGCCCCCAGGCGTCCAGGGCTTTCTTT. This translates into CASSPQASRAFF.

The rearrangement uses TRBV28 and TRBJ2-1; tentative D call: TRBD2 (5 bases). The CDR3 totals 14 residues. Deletions cut 2 bases from V and 6 bases from J, with 11 bases between. CDR1 is MDHEN, CDR2 SYDVKM, per germline. The CDR3, as DNA: TGTGCCAGCAGTTTAAACGACGGGGTCAATGAGCAGTTCTTC. This encodes CASSLNDGVNEQFF.

The CDR3 protein is CASRPQGQGAYEQYF. CDR3 sequence (DNA): TGTGCCAGCAGGCCCCAAGGGCAGGGGGCCTACGAGCAGTACTTC. The V and J genes are TRBV6-6 and TRBJ2-7; 7 bases map to TRBD1. V lost 6 bases and J lost 2; bases outside the gene matches: 10. Germline loops: CDR1 MNHNY, CDR2 SVGAGI (reference sequence). The CDR3 contains 15 residues.

The V and J genes are TRBV11-2 and TRBJ1-1; maybe TRBD1 (6 bases). CDR3 length: 12 residues. The germline CDR1 and CDR2 sequences are SGHAT and FQNNGV. The ends were cut back, 7 bases at V and 3 bases at J, with 9 bases in the middle. Here the CDR3 DNA reads TGTGCCAGCACAACAGGGCACACTGAAGCTTTCTTT. It yields the protein CASTTGHTEAFF.

This chain connects TRBV7-3 to TRBJ2-2, with 7 positions matching TRBD2. Unmatched junction bases numbered 9, after V lost 5 bases and J lost 6 bases. The CDR3 loop spans 15 amino acids. Germline CDR1 SGHTA, CDR2 FQGTGA. CDR3 nucleotides: TGTGCCAGCAGCCCGCGGACTAGTTCCTCCGGGGAGCTGTTTTTT. Encoded protein: CASSPRTSSSGELFF.

The chain links TRBV5-1 to TRBJ1-1; D is unresolved. The CDR3 sequence is 15 residues long. V was cut by 2 bases and J by 0 bases, with 11 bases left in between. Germline CDR1 and CDR2: SGHRS and YFSETQ. The CDR3 region is CASSLNSNLNTEAFF. DNA of the CDR3: TGCGCCAGCAGCTTAAATTCGAACCTGAACACTGAAGCTTTCTTT.

The chain employs TRBV19 and TRBJ2-5; D call uncertain. Deletions cut 5 bases from V and 1 base from J, with 11 bases between. The CDR3 sequence is 14 residues long. Looked up from germline, CDR1 is LNHDA and CDR2 is SQIVND (reference sequence). The chain's CDR3 is CASSVGRFQETQYF. CDR3 bases: TGTGCCAGTAGTGTCGGACGGTTCCAAGAGACCCAGTACTTC.